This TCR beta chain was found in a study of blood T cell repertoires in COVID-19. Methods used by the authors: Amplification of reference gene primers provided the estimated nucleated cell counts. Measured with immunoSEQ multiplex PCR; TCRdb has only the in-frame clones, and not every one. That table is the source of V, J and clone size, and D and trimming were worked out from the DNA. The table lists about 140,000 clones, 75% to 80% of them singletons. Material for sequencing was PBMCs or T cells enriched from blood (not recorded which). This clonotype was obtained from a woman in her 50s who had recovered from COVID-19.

As DNA, the CDR3 is TGTGCCAGCAGTTTCGTTCCCTACAATGAGCAGTTCTTC. Protein sequence: CASSFVPYNEQFF. The rearrangement joins TRBV12-3 or TRBV12-4 to TRBJ2-1; D unclear. The CDR3 is 13 amino acids. V was trimmed by 3 bases and J by 2 bases, leaving 5 bases between them.